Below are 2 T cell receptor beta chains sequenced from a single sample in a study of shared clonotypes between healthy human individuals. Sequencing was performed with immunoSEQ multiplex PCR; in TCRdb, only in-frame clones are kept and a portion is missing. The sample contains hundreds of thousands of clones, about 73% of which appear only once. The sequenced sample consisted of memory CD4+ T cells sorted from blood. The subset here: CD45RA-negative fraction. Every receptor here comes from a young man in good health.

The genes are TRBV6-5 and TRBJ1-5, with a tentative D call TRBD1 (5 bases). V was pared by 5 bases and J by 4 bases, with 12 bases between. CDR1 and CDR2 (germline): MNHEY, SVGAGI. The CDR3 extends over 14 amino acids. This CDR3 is CASSPRQTNQPQHF. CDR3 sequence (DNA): TGTGCCAGCAGTCCCCGACAGACAAATCAGCCCCAGCATTTT.

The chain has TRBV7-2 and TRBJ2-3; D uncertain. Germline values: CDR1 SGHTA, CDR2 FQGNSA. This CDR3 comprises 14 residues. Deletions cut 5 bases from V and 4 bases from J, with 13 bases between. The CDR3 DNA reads TGTGCCAGCAGCCTAGACCCACCCCCAGATACGCAGTATTTT. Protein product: CASSLDPPPDTQYF. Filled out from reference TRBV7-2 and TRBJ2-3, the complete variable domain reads GAGVSQSPSNKVTEKGKDVELRCDPISGHTALYWYRQSLGQGLEFLIYFQGNSAPDKSGLPSDRFSAERTGGSVSTLTIQRTQQEDSAVYLCASSLDPPPDTQYFGPGTRLTVL.